This TCR beta chain was documented in a study of T cell repertoires in aging, cancer and after chemotherapy. Study results and limitations: In each cancer cohort, median generation probability increased across chemotherapy, suggesting thymic output rebounded. Untreated cancer patients had significantly lower blood TCR diversity than age-matched healthy donors.

To note about this clonotype: The target antigen is unknown.

V shed 2 bases and J shed 1 base, with 2 bases lying between them. CDR3 length equals 11 residues. From germline, CDR1 is GTSNPN and CDR2 SVGIG (reference sequence). TCR beta rearrangements were amplified from peripheral blood genomic DNA. Multiplex touch-down PCR with TRB-A/B primers amplified rearranged V-D-J TRB sequences. TCRdb used MiXCR to reprocess the multiplex PCR reads, holding one entry per CDR3 protein. Of 450 to 650 distinct CDR3 sequences in the sample, over 75% were seen once. The material sequenced was blood. The V and J genes are TRBV30 and TRBJ1-1; no firm D call. The receptor was isolated from a human donor with a solid tumor. The CDR3 protein is CAWSKNTEAFF. DNA for the CDR3: TGTGCCTGGAGTAAGAACACTGAAGCTTTCTTT.